These 15 T cell receptor beta chains share one sample of origin, sequenced in a study of T cell responses to AZD1222 COVID-19 vaccine (dated by TCRdb to the early 2020s). Library method: the immunoSEQ multiplex PCR assay. This immuneACCESS table, as held by TCRdb, lists in-frame sequences with V and J called but not all clones. Of the missing ones, under half trace to an unresolved V gene in checked studies; the others have no known cause. The sample table records approximately 150,000 clones; approximately 89% of these occur just once. About 3.4% of the sample rests with the top ten. The time point label corresponds to: baseline before first vaccination. The label giving this sample's treatment or condition can be read as: meningococcal conjugate vaccine given as trial control. The sequencing used peripheral blood, collected on day 0 of MenACWY control vaccination. The origin of the receptors is an adult in good health.

The V and J genes are TRBV28 and TRBJ1-1; D is ambiguous. V gave up 5 bases and J gave up 0 bases, with 7 bases separating them. The CDR3 covers 13 residues. Germline V lookup: CDR1 MDHEN, CDR2 SYDVKM. The CDR3 here is CASSNKMNTEAFF. CDR3 DNA sequence: TGTGCCAGCAGTAACAAGATGAACACTGAAGCTTTCTTT.

The chain uses TRBV9 and TRBJ2-3, with 7 bases that match TRBD2. The CDR3 contains 16 residues. V lost 0 bases to trimming and J lost 0 bases; unmatched junction nucleotides: 4. Germline assignment: CDR1 SGDLS and CDR2 YYNGEE. CDR3 bases: TGTGCCAGCAGCGTAGATCTAGCGGCTAGCACAGATACGCAGTATTTT. Its protein product is CASSVDLAASTDTQYF. Drawing the rest from reference TRBV9 and TRBJ2-3, the complete variable domain is DSGVTQTPKHLITATGQRVTLRCSPRSGDLSVYWYQQSLDQGLQFLIQYYNGEERAKGNILERFSAQQFPDLHSELNLSSLELGDSALYFCASSVDLAASTDTQYFGPGTRLTVL.

The V call is TRBV6-5, the J call TRBJ2-1, with TRBD2 matching 8 bases. Germline CDR1 and CDR2: MNHEY and SVGAGI. V was clipped by 4 bases and J by 7 bases; unmatched bases: 6. The CDR3 length is 14 residues. The CDR3 sequence is CASSSSGFGNEQFF. Written as DNA, the CDR3 is TGTGCCAGCAGTTCTAGCGGGTTTGGTAATGAGCAGTTCTTC.

The V gene is TRBV12-3 or TRBV12-4, the J gene TRBJ2-7; D is possibly TRBD1 (5 bases). CDR3 length: 13 residues. V was cut by 10 bases and J by 3 bases, with 16 bases left in between. The CDR3 is CANKWARGYEQYF. The CDR3 region has the DNA TGTGCCAATAAGTGGGCTAGGGGCTACGAGCAGTACTTC.

V usage is TRBV30 and J usage is TRBJ1-5, with 8 bases matching TRBD1. Per germline, CDR1 GTSNPN and CDR2 SVGIG (reference sequence). J lost 0 bases, V lost 2 bases, and 3 bases had no gene match. This CDR3 has 15 residues. CDR3 nucleotides: TGTGCCTGGAGTCCCGGGACAGGTAGCAATCAGCCCCAGCATTTT. As protein: CAWSPGTGSNQPQHF.

The chain links TRBV9 to TRBJ2-1; no reliable D call. This CDR3 has 15 amino acids. V lost 3 bases, J lost 2 bases, and 12 bases lay in between. The germline gives CDR1 SGDLS, CDR2 YYNGEE. The DNA for the CDR3 is TGTGCCAGCAGCGCTAACACTGAGGCCTACAATGAGCAGTTCTTC. This translates into CASSANTEAYNEQFF.

J is TRBJ1-1 and V is TRBV13; TRBD1 aligns across 8 bases. The J segment lost 1 base and the V segment lost 5 bases, leaving 6 bases of the junction unmatched. CDR3 size: 15 residues. Germline CDR1 is PRHDT and CDR2 is FYEKMQ (reference sequence). CDR3 region: CASSRGDRPNTEAFF. CDR3 DNA: TGTGCCAGCAGCCGTGGGGACAGGCCGAACACTGAAGCTTTCTTT.

This chain joins TRBV28 and TRBJ1-1; D unresolved. The CDR3 runs to 12 residues. Germline assignment: CDR1 MDHEN and CDR2 SYDVKM. V was shortened by 3 bases and J by 7 bases, with 9 bases between the two germline ends. CDR3 residues: CASSLYSGEAFF. CDR3 nucleotide sequence: TGTGCCAGCAGTTTGTATTCTGGTGAAGCTTTCTTT.

This clone was observed once. The chain has TRBV5-1 and TRBJ1-2; D gene ambiguous. Looked up from germline, CDR1 is SGHRS and CDR2 is YFSETQ. CDR3 length: 15 amino acids. V gave up 0 bases and J gave up 4 bases, with 13 bases separating them. CDR3 nucleotides: TGCGCCAGCAGCTTGGTCAGGCTGGAAGGCTATGGCTACACCTTC. Protein sequence: CASSLVRLEGYGYTF.

The chain uses TRBV5-1 and TRBJ1-1; TRBD1 matches 7 bases. V lost 6 bases and J lost 1; bases outside the gene matches: 12. The CDR3 contains 16 residues. The germline V gene encodes CDR1 SGHRS and CDR2 YFSETQ. The CDR3 sequence: CASTNGAGGGNTEAFF. The CDR3 nucleotides read TGCGCCAGCACCAATGGGGCAGGGGGTGGGAACACTGAAGCTTTCTTT.

V usage is TRBV6-2 or TRBV6-3 and J usage is TRBJ1-6; D not resolved. Trimming shortened V by 2 bases and J by 8 bases, and 13 bases separated the two germline ends. CDR1 is MNHEY and CDR2 is SVGEGT in the germline V gene. CDR3 size: 15 residues. The CDR3 region is CASSYRLAGDSPLHF. CDR3 coding DNA: TGTGCCAGCAGTTACAGACTTGCAGGAGATTCACCCCTCCACTTT.

The rearrangement links TRBV7-3 to TRBJ2-5, with 9 bases lining up with TRBD2. CDR3 length: 13 amino acids. Per germline, CDR1 SGHTA and CDR2 FQGTGA. The ends lost 9 bases at V and 0 bases at J; junction bases unmatched: 2. For the CDR3, the DNA is TGTGCCAGATGGACTAGCGACCAAGAGACCCAGTACTTC. Its protein is CARWTSDQETQYF.

V gene TRBV11-3 combines with J gene TRBJ2-7; no definite D call. The CDR3 runs 16 residues. V was pared by 5 bases and J by 3 bases, with 20 bases between. From germline, CDR1 is SGHNT and CDR2 YENEEA. The CDR3 protein is CASSHRAGGVGYEQYF. The CDR3 nucleotides read TGTGCCAGCAGCCACCGAGCCGGCGGTGTGGGCTACGAGCAGTACTTC.

This clone was counted a few times. This chain joins TRBV7-3 and TRBJ2-3; 10 nucleotides match TRBD1. CDR3 length equals 15 residues. Germline lookup yields CDR1 SGHTA and CDR2 FQGTGA. Trimming removed 4 bases from V and 0 bases from J; junction bases left unmatched: 1. This CDR3 is CASSSDRGSTDTQYF. The CDR3 region has the DNA TGTGCCAGCAGCTCGGACAGGGGGAGCACAGATACGCAGTATTTT.

CDR3 protein: CASSLVGSVTGELFF. In DNA, the CDR3 is TGTGCCAGCAGCTTAGTTGGGTCGGTGACCGGGGAGCTGTTTTTT. The chain uses TRBV7-9 and TRBJ2-2; D is ambiguous. The CDR3 totals 15 residues. Germline-derived CDR1 and CDR2 are SEHNR and FQNEAQ (reference sequence). V gave up 1 base and J gave up 5 bases, with 11 bases separating them.